This T cell receptor (beta chain) appears in the sequencing data of a study of T cells in Graves' hyperthyroidism and ophthalmopathy. Trimming shortened V by 5 bases and J by 4 bases, and 12 bases separated the two germline ends. The CDR3 consists of 13 residues. CDR1 and CDR2 from the germline V gene are SGHAT and FQNNGV. The CDR3 regions of TCR beta were amplified from RNA transcripts. Researchers ran a first-round RT-PCR on the TCR CDR3 using the HTBI primer set. TCRdb fed the multiplex PCR reads into MiXCR, producing one record per CDR3 protein. The table shows fewer than 750,000 distinct CDR3 sequences, with 14% to 15% occurring only once. This clonotype occurred many times. Antigen unknown. Study-wide results and limits: In the blood, most expanded thyroid clonotypes above 0.001 appeared as well. In the analysis, a 13 V-J model separated ophthalmopathy from stable hyperthyroidism. Before onset, ophthalmopathy was predicted by the model a median around 6 months earlier.

Sequencing was carried out using blood. This receptor was obtained from a woman in her 40s with Graves' ophthalmopathy. This chain links TRBV11-2 with TRBJ2-7; D assignment may be TRBD1 or TRBD2 (5 bases each). The CDR3 DNA sequence: TGTGCCAGCAGCCTAGGGACGGAATACGAGCAGTACTTC. The encoded protein is CASSLGTEYEQYF.